Each of the 5 T cell receptor beta chains below was sequenced from the same sample in a study of TIL therapy for anti-PD-1-resistant metastatic lung cancer. Indicated time point: pre-treatment sample, taken before nivolumab and TIL therapy. The immunoSEQ assay was v3. The method was immunoSEQ multiplex PCR; TCRdb's version includes in-frame clones alone and lacks a portion of them. The sample holds approximately 45,000 clones; roughly 85% are singletons and the top ten take approximately 15%. This specimen consisted of blood, obtained at baseline. The source of these receptors is a man aged 65 to 85 with non-small cell lung cancer.

This clone was recorded once. The chain joins TRBV5-1 to TRBJ2-1; D might be TRBD2 (5 bases). Trimming stripped 4 bases from V and 7 bases from J, with 15 bases between. There are 14 residues in the CDR3. CDR1 is SGHRS, CDR2 YFSETQ, per germline. The CDR3 spells CASSPYPLANEQFF. In DNA, the CDR3 is TGCGCCAGCAGCCCGTATCCCCTAGCTAATGAGCAGTTCTTC.

V and J are TRBV6-6 and TRBJ1-2; D might be TRBD1 (5 bases). Trimming stripped 6 bases from V and 11 bases from J, with 22 bases between. Germline V lookup: CDR1 MNHNY, CDR2 SVGAGI (reference sequence). The CDR3 runs 14 residues. Here the CDR3 reads CASSQLRDGGWYTF. The CDR3 coding sequence is TGTGCCAGCAGCCAACTTCGGGACGGCGGTTGGTACACCTTC.

The chain carries TRBV5-1 and TRBJ2-2; maybe TRBD1 (5 bases). This CDR3 region has 15 residues. Germline V gives CDR1 SGHRS, CDR2 YFSETQ. The V end lost 6 bases, the J end lost 4 bases, and 16 bases lay between the germline ends. CDR3 residues: CASTLSEGATGELFF. The CDR3 DNA is TGCGCCAGCACCCTCTCCGAAGGGGCCACCGGGGAGCTGTTTTTT.

The chain links TRBV7-3 to TRBJ2-2; TRBD2 matches 8 bases. Germline CDR1 is SGHTA and CDR2 is FQGTGA. The trim removed 5 bases at V and 6 bases at J, leaving 8 bases unmatched. The CDR3 totals 15 residues. The CDR3 loop reads CASSAPGLGSGELFF. CDR3 DNA: TGTGCCAGCAGCGCGCCGGGACTAGGATCCGGGGAGCTGTTTTTT.

This chain uses TRBV7-9 with TRBJ1-4, with a weak D call TRBD1 (6 bases). The CDR3 totals 14 residues. CDR1 and CDR2 from the germline V gene are SEHNR and FQNEAQ (reference sequence). Trimming removed 5 bases from V and 5 bases from J, with 12 bases in between. The CDR3: CASSRRTENEKLFF. The CDR3 DNA reads TGTGCCAGCAGCCGTAGGACAGAAAATGAAAAACTGTTTTTT.